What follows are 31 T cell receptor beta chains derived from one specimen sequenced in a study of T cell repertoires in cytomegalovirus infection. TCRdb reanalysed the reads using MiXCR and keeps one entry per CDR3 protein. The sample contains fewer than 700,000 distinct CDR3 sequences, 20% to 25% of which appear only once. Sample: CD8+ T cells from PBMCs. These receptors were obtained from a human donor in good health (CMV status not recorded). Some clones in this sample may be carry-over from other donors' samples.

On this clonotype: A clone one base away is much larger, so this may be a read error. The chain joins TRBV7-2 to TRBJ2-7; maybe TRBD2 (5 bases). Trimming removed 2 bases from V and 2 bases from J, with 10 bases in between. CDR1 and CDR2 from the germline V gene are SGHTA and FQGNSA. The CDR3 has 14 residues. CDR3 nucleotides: TGTACCAGCAGCTTAACGGGATCAACCTACGAGCAGTACTTC. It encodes CTSSLTGSTYEQYF.

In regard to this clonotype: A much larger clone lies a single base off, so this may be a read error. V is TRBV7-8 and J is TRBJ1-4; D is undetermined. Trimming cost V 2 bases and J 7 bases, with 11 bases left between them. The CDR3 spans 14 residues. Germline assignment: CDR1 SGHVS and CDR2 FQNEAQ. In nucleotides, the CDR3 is TGTGCCAGCAGCTTATTTCGGTCGGGTGAAAAACTGTTTTTT. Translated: CASSLFRSGEKLFF.

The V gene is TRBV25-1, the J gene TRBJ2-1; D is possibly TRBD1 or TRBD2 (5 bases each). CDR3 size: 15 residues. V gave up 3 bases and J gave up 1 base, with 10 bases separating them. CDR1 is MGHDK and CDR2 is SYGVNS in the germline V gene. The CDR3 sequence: CASSDWGFSYNEQFF. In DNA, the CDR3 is TGTGCCAGCAGTGACTGGGGGTTTTCCTACAATGAGCAGTTCTTC.

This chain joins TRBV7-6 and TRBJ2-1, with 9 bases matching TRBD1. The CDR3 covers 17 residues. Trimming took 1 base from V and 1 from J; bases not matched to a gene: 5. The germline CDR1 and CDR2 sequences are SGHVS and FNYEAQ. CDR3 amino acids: CASSLDPDRGSYNEQFF. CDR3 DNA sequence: TGTGCCAGCAGCTTAGACCCTGACAGGGGGTCCTACAATGAGCAGTTCTTC.

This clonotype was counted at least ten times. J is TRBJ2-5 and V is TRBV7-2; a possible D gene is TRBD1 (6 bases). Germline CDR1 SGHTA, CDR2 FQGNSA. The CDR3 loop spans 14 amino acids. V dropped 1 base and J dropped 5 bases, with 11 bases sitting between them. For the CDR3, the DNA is TGTGCCAGCAGCTTAGGGGGGCTCGGGGAGACCCAGTACTTC. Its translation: CASSLGGLGETQYF. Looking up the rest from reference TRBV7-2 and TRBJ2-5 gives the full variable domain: GAGVSQSPSNKVTEKGKDVELRCDPISGHTALYWYRQSLGQGLEFLIYFQGNSAPDKSGLPSDRFSAERTGGSVSTLTIQRTQQEDSAVYLCASSLGGLGETQYFGPGTRLLVL.

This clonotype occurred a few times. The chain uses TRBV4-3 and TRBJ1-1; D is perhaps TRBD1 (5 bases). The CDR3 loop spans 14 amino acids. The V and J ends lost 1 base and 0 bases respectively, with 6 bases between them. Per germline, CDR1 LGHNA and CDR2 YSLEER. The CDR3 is CASSQGTLNTEAFF. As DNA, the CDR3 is TGCGCCAGCAGCCAAGGGACATTGAACACTGAAGCTTTCTTT.

The CDR3, as DNA: TGTGCCAGCAGCTCCGACAGGGGTTACTACAATGAGCAGTTCTTC. Protein: CASSSDRGYYNEQFF. This chain joins TRBV6-8 and TRBJ2-1, with 8 bases lining up with TRBD1. The germline V gene encodes CDR1 MNHGY and CDR2 SAAAGT. V gave up 6 bases and J gave up 3 bases; unmatched junction bases: 7. The length of the CDR3 is 15 residues.

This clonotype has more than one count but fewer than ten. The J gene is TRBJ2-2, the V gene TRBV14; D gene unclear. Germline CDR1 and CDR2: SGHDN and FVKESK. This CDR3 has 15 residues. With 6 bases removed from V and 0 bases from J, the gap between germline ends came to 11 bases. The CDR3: CASRLTTSNTGELFF. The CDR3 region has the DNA TGTGCCAGCAGACTGACAACCTCGAACACCGGGGAGCTGTTTTTT.

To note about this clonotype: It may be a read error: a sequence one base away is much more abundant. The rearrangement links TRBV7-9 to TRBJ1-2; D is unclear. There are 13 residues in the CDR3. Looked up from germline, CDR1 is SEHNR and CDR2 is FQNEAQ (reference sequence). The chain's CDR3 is CVSSFGYTYGYTF. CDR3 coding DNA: TGTGTCAGCAGCTTCGGATATACGTATGGCTACACCTTC.

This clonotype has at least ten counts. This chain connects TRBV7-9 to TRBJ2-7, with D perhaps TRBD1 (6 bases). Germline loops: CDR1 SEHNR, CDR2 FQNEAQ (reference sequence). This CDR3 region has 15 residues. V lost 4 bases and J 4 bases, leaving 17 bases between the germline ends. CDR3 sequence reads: CASSSRDNGPYEQYF. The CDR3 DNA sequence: TGTGCCAGCAGCTCCCGGGACAACGGACCGTACGAGCAGTACTTC. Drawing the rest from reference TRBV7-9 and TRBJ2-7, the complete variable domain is DTGVSQNPRHKITKRGQNVTFRCDPISEHNRLYWYRQTLGQGPEFLTYFQNEAQLEKSRLLSDRFSAERPKGSFSTLEIQRTEQGDSAMYLCASSSRDNGPYEQYFGPGTRLTVT.

For the CDR3, the DNA is TGCGCCAGCAGCCAAGAGGGAGGAGGGGTCAATCAGCCCCAGCATTTT. Translated, it gives CASSQEGGGVNQPQHF. The gene calls are TRBV4-1 and TRBJ1-5; perhaps TRBD1 as D (5 bases). CDR1 MGHRA and CDR2 YSYEKL come from the germline V gene. V lost 0 bases to trimming and J lost 3 bases, with 12 bases between them. This CDR3 spans 16 amino acids.

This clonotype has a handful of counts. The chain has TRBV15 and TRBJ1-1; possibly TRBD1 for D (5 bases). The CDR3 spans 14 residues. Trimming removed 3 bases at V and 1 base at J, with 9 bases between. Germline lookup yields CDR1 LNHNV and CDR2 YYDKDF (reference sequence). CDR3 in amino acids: CATSRPDRNTEAFF. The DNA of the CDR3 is TGTGCCACCAGCAGGCCCGACAGGAACACTGAAGCTTTCTTT.

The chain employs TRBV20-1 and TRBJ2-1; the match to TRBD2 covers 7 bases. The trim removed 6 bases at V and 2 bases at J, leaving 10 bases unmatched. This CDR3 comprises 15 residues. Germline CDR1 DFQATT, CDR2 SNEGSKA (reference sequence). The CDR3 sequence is CSATGGGLPYNEQFF. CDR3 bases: TGCAGTGCCACCGGGGGAGGGCTTCCCTACAATGAGCAGTTCTTC.

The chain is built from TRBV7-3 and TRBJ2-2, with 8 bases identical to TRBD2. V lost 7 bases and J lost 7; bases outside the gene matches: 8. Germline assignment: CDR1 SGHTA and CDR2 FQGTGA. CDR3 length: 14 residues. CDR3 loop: CASMPGGDIGELFF. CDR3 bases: TGTGCCAGCATGCCGGGGGGGGACATCGGGGAGCTGTTTTTT.

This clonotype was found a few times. The CDR3 bases are TGCAGCGTTGATTCAGGGGAGTCAAGGGGTGAAAAACTGTTTTTT. This codes for CSVDSGESRGEKLFF. The chain carries TRBV29-1 and TRBJ1-4, with D maybe TRBD1 (6 bases). V lost 3 bases and J 7 bases, leaving 18 bases between the germline ends. Germline assignment: CDR1 SQVTM and CDR2 ANQGSEA. The CDR3 runs 15 residues.

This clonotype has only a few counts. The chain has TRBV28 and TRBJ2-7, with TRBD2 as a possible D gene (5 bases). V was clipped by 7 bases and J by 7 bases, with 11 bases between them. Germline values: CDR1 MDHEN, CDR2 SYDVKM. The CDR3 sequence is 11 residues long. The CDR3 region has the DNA TGTGCCAGCACCTTCGGGGAGGAGCAGTACGTC. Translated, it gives CASTFGEEQYV.

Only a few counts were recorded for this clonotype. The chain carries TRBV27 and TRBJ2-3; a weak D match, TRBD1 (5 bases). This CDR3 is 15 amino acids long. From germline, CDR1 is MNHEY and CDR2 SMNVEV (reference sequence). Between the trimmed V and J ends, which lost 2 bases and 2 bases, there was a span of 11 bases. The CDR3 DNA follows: TGTGCCAGCAGTTTAAAGGGGATTCACACAGATACGCAGTATTTT. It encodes CASSLKGIHTDTQYF.

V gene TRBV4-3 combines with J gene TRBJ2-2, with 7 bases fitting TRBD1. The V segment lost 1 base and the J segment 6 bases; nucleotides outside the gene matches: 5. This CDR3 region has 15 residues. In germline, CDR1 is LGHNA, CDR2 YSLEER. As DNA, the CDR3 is TGCGCCAGCAGCCAAGCCCAGGGGGTCGCCGGGGAGCTGTTTTTT. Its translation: CASSQAQGVAGELFF.

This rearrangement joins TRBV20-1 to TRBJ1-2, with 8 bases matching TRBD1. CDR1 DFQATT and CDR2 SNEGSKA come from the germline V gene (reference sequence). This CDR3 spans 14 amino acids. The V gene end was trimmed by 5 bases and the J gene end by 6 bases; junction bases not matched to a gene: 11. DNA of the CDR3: TGCAGTGCTCATAAACGACAGGGGATGGATGGCTACACCTTC. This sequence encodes CSAHKRQGMDGYTF.

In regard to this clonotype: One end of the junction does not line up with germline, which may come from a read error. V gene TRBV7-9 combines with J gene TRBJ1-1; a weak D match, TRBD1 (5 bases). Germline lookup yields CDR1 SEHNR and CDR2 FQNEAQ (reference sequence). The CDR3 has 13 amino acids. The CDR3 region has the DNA TGTGCCAACAGCTTAGCGGGGGGTTCTGAAGCTTTCTTT. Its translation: CANSLAGGSEAFF.

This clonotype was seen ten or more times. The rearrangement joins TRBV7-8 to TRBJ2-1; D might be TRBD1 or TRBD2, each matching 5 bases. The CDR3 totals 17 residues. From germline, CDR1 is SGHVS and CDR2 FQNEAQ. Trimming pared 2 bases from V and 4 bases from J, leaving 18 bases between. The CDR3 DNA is TGTGCCAGCAGCTTATGGGAGAACAGGTTCGGGTACAATGAGCAGTTCTTC. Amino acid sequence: CASSLWENRFGYNEQFF.

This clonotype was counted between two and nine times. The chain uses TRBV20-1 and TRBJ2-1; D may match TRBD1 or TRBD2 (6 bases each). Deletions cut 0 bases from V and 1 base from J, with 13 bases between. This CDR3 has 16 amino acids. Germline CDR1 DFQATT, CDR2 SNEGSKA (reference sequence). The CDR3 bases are TGCAGTGCTAGAGATCGGAGGAGGGGGTCCTACAATGAGCAGTTCTTC. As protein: CSARDRRRGSYNEQFF.

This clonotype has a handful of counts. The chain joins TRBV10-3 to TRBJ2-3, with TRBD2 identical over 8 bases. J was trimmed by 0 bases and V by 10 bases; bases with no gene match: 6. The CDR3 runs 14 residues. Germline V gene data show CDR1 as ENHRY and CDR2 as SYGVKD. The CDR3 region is CATLAGSSTDTQYF. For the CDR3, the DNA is TGTGCCACCCTAGCGGGCTCTAGCACAGATACGCAGTATTTT.

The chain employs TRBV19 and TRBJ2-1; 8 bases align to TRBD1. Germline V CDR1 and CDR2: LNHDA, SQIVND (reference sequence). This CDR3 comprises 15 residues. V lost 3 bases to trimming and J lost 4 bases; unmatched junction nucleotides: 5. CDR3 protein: CASSMAGGAYNEQFF. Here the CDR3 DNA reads TGTGCCAGTAGTATGGCAGGGGGCGCGTACAATGAGCAGTTCTTC.

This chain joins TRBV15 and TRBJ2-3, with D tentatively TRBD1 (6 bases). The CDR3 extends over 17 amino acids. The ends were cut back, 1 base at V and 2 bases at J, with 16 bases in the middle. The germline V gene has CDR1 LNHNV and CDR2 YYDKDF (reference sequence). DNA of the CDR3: TGTGCCACCAGCAGAGCCCGAGGGCAGGGGATCACAGATACGCAGTATTTT. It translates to CATSRARGQGITDTQYF.

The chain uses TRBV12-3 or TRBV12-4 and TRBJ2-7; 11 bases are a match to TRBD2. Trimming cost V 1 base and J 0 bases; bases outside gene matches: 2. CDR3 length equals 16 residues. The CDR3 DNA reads TGTGCCAGCAGTTTAGGACTAGCGGGGAGCTCCTACGAGCAGTACGTC. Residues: CASSLGLAGSSYEQYV.

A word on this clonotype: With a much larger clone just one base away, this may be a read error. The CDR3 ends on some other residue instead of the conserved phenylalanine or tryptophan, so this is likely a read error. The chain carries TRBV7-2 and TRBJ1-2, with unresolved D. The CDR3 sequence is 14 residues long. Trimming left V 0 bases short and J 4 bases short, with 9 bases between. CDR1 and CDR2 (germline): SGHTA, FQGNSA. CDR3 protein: CASSLAPLTYGYTL. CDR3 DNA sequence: TGTGCCAGCAGCTTAGCGCCCCTAACCTATGGCTACACCCTC.

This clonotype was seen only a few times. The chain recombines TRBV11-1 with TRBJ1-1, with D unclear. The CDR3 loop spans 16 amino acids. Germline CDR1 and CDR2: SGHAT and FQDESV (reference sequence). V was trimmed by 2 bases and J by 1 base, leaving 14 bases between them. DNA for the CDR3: TGTGCCAGCAGCTTACACTCACTGAGGGAGAACACTGAAGCTTTCTTT. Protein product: CASSLHSLRENTEAFF. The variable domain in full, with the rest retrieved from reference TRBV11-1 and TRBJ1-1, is EAEVAQSPRYKITEKSQAVAFWCDPISGHATLYWYRQILGQGPELLVQFQDESVVDDSQLPKDRFSAERLKGVDSTLKIQPAELGDSAMYLCASSLHSLRENTEAFFGQGTRLTVV.

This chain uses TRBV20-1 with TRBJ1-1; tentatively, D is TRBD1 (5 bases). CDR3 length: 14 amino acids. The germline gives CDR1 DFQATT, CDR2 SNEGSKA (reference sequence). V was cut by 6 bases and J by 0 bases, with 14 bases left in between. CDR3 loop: CSAGVFGVNTEAFF. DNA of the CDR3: TGCAGTGCGGGGGTATTTGGGGTGAACACTGAAGCTTTCTTT.

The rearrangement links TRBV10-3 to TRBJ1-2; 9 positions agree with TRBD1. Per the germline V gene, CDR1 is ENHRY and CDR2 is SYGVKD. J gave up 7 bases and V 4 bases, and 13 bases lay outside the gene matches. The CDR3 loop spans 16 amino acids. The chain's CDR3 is CAISGLEGQGLLGYTF. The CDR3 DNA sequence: TGTGCCATCAGTGGACTTGAGGGACAGGGACTCCTTGGCTACACCTTC.

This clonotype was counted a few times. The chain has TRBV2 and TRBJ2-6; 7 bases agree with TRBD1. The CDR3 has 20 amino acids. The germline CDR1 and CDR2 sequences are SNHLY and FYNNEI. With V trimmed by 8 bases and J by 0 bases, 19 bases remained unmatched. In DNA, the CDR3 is TGTGCCAGCTATAGACAGGGTTCTAATAAGGAGTTCTCTGGGGCCAACGTCCTGACTTTC. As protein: CASYRQGSNKEFSGANVLTF. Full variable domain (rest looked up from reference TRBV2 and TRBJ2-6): EPEVTQTPSHQVTQMGQEVILRCVPISNHLYFYWYRQILGQKVEFLVSFYNNEISEKSEIFDDQFSVERPDGSNFTLKIRSTKLEDSAMYFCASYRQGSNKEFSGANVLTFGAGSRLTVL.